The 26 T cell receptor beta chains given below trace back to one sample, sequenced in a study of blood T cell repertoires in COVID-19. TCRdb's copy holds only in-frame clones and misses some; the assay was immunoSEQ multiplex PCR. The sample has 120,000 to 150,000 clones, around 81% seen once; the top ten hold over 10%. The sample comprised peripheral blood. The receptors shown here come from a man between 60 and 70 years old with active or convalescent COVID-19.

The chain links TRBV19 to TRBJ2-5, with D possibly being TRBD1 (6 bases). The CDR3 contains 13 residues. Per the germline V gene, CDR1 is LNHDA and CDR2 is SQIVND (reference sequence). V lost 5 bases and J 2 bases, leaving 9 bases between the germline ends. For the CDR3, the DNA is TGTGCCAGTAGTTCAGGGGCGCAAGAGACCCAGTACTTC. Translation: CASSSGAQETQYF.

This clone turned up a few times. The rearrangement uses TRBV9 and TRBJ2-3; 7 positions match TRBD1. Germline V gene data show CDR1 as SGDLS and CDR2 as YYNGEE. This CDR3 has 15 residues. With 1 base clipped from V and 6 bases from J, the junction kept 8 bases outside the gene matches. In DNA, the CDR3 is TGTGCCAGCAGCGTACGGGGACAGCTTGGGGATACGCAGTATTTT. Translation: CASSVRGQLGDTQYF.

The gene calls are TRBV27 and TRBJ2-1; D might be TRBD2 (6 bases). Germline lookup yields CDR1 MNHEY and CDR2 SMNVEV (reference sequence). V shed 2 bases and J shed 2 bases, with 10 bases lying between them. The CDR3 covers 15 residues. CDR3 nucleotides: TGTGCCAGCAGTTTAGCGGAGGGCCCCTACAATGAGCAGTTCTTC. Protein: CASSLAEGPYNEQFF.

About this clone itself: Compared with germline, one end of the junction differs, possibly owing to a read error. The chain uses TRBV6-5 and TRBJ1-2; D might be TRBD1 (6 bases). This CDR3 is 13 amino acids long. CDR1 MNHEY and CDR2 SVGAGI come from the germline V gene. Here the CDR3 reads CASSYSRGDTTLF. CDR3 bases: TGTGCCAGCAGTTACTCCAGGGGCGACACCACCCTCTTC.

The J gene is TRBJ1-2, the V gene TRBV14; 7 nucleotides align to TRBD1. With 4 bases clipped from V and 8 bases from J, the junction kept 7 bases outside the gene matches. Germline lookup yields CDR1 SGHDN and CDR2 FVKESK. The CDR3 has 13 amino acids. CDR3 bases: TGTGCCAGCAGCCCGACAGGGCAGGTGGGCTACACCTTC. Its protein product is CASSPTGQVGYTF.

The J gene is TRBJ2-1, the V gene TRBV1; the D segment call TRBD2 is taken from the table without a DNA check. TRBV1 counts as a pseudogene. This CDR3 region has 18 residues. The CDR3 DNA sequence: TGCACCAGCAGCCAAGATCTGTCTCTCCTGGGACTTTCCAATGAGCAGTTCTTC. As protein: CTSSQDLSLLGLSNEQFF.

This clone was counted once. V gene TRBV6-2 or TRBV6-3 combines with J gene TRBJ2-2; D is unresolved. CDR1 and CDR2 from the germline V gene are MNHEY and SVGEGT. Trimming shortened V by 2 bases and J by 5 bases, and 15 bases separated the two germline ends. This CDR3 spans 16 amino acids. The CDR3 reads CASSYGVSRRTGELFF. In nucleotides, the CDR3 is TGTGCCAGCAGTTACGGAGTGAGCAGAAGGACCGGGGAGCTGTTTTTT.

The V gene is TRBV19, the J gene TRBJ1-5; 11 bases align to TRBD1. Germline loops: CDR1 LNHDA, CDR2 SQIVND (reference sequence). The CDR3 spans 14 residues. V was clipped by 8 bases and J by 0 bases; unmatched bases: 0. CDR3 sequence: CASGQGASNQPQHF. In DNA form, the CDR3 reads TGTGCCAGTGGACAGGGGGCTAGCAATCAGCCCCAGCATTTT.

The rearrangement uses TRBV9 and TRBJ1-2; D call uncertain. The V end was cut by 4 bases, the J end by 5 bases, with 18 bases between. The V gene's germline CDR1 is SGDLS and CDR2 YYNGEE. The CDR3 runs to 15 residues. CDR3 sequence reads: CASSMGGGITYGYTF. In DNA form, the CDR3 reads TGTGCCAGCAGCATGGGAGGTGGCATTACTTATGGCTACACCTTC.

This clone was seen once. The rearrangement uses TRBV27 and TRBJ2-7, with 7 bases lining up with TRBD2. The ends lost 7 bases at V and 3 bases at J; junction bases unmatched: 15. Per germline, CDR1 MNHEY and CDR2 SMNVEV (reference sequence). The CDR3 covers 16 residues. CDR3 nucleotides: TGTGCCAGCAAAACCACGAGGCTAGCGGAGAACTACGAGCAGTACTTC. Protein: CASKTTRLAENYEQYF.

The chain carries TRBV7-2 and TRBJ1-4, with 7 bases aligning to TRBD1. J gave up 8 bases and V 1 base, and 1 base lay outside the gene matches. In germline, CDR1 is SGHTA, CDR2 FQGNSA. This CDR3 region has 13 residues. CDR3: CASSLGGGEKLFF. In nucleotides, the CDR3 is TGTGCCAGCAGCTTAGGAGGGGGCGAAAAACTGTTTTTT.

Only a few counts were recorded for this clone. Additional DNA sequences in this sample encode the identical CDR3. The genes are TRBV5-1 and TRBJ2-7, with D possibly matching TRBD2 (5 bases). Trimming pared 1 base from V and 2 bases from J, leaving 13 bases between. CDR1 SGHRS and CDR2 YFSETQ come from the germline V gene. The CDR3 is 15 residues long. The CDR3 sequence is CASSLKGGLTYEQYF. The DNA of the CDR3 is TGCGCCAGCAGCTTGAAAGGAGGCCTTACCTACGAGCAGTACTTC.

At least ten counts were recorded for this clone. The V call is TRBV30, the J call TRBJ2-1; TRBD2 matches at 9 bases. The CDR3 is 16 residues long. CDR1 and CDR2 (germline): GTSNPN, SVGIG (reference sequence). V was clipped by 3 bases and J by 2 bases; unmatched bases: 8. CDR3: CAWRTSGGQPYNEQFF. The CDR3 DNA follows: TGTGCCTGGAGGACTAGCGGAGGCCAGCCCTACAATGAGCAGTTCTTC.

The chain recombines TRBV4-2 with TRBJ2-3; TRBD2 aligns across 9 bases. With 5 bases clipped from V and 0 bases from J, the junction kept 3 bases outside the gene matches. CDR1 is LGHNA, CDR2 YNFKEQ, per germline. CDR3 size: 15 residues. Here the CDR3 DNA reads TGTGCCAGCAGCGGTACTAGCGGGAGCACAGATACGCAGTATTTT. Protein product: CASSGTSGSTDTQYF.

V is TRBV24-1 and J is TRBJ2-2, with 15 bases matching TRBD2. This CDR3 region has 20 residues. V lost 0 bases, J lost 3 bases, and 7 bases stayed unmatched. The germline V gene encodes CDR1 KGHDR and CDR2 SFDVKD. CDR3 sequence: CATSDLRGTSGRLDTGELFF. Here the CDR3 DNA reads TGTGCCACCAGTGATTTGCGCGGGACTAGCGGGAGGTTGGACACCGGGGAGCTGTTTTTT.

CDR3 sequence reads: CASSLAGVTDTQYF. CDR3 DNA sequence: TGTGCCAGCAGCCTAGCGGGAGTAACAGATACGCAGTATTTT. The chain joins TRBV3-1 (or the pseudogene TRBV3-2) to TRBJ2-3; 9 bases fit TRBD2. CDR3 length equals 14 residues. V trimming: 4 bases; J trimming: 3 bases; junction bases outside the gene matches: 2. The V gene's germline CDR1 is LGHDT and CDR2 YNNKEL (reference sequence).

The chain has TRBV3-1 (or the pseudogene TRBV3-2) and TRBJ1-3; D is perhaps TRBD1 (5 bases). V shed 0 bases and J shed 2 bases, with 8 bases lying between them. This CDR3 has 15 residues. The germline V gene has CDR1 LGHDT and CDR2 YNNKEL (reference sequence). CDR3 protein: CASSQESRAGNTIYF. The CDR3 DNA follows: TGTGCCAGCAGCCAAGAGAGCAGGGCTGGAAACACCATATATTTT.

CDR3 sequence: CASSPPILAFSYEQYF. CDR3 bases: TGTGCCAGCAGCCCCCCCATACTAGCATTCTCCTACGAGCAGTACTTC. The chain recombines TRBV7-9 with TRBJ2-7; weak D call: TRBD2 (6 bases). Germline CDR1 SEHNR, CDR2 FQNEAQ (reference sequence). V was shortened by 5 bases and J by 0 bases, with 17 bases between the two germline ends. The CDR3 covers 16 residues.

The chain employs TRBV9 and TRBJ2-3, with D possibly matching TRBD2 (5 bases). The CDR3 spans 13 residues. The ends were cut back, 3 bases at V and 3 bases at J, with 8 bases in the middle. From germline, CDR1 is SGDLS and CDR2 YYNGEE. The DNA of the CDR3 is TGTGCCAGCAGCGAAACTAGGACAGATACGCAGTATTTT. Translation gives CASSETRTDTQYF.

The chain carries TRBV4-1 and TRBJ2-7; D possibly corresponds to TRBD2 (5 bases). The CDR3 loop spans 15 amino acids. Germline CDR1 and CDR2: MGHRA and YSYEKL. Trimming shortened V by 4 bases and J by 3 bases, and 16 bases separated the two germline ends. CDR3: CASSRSGGSNYEQYF. The CDR3 DNA follows: TGCGCCAGCAGCCGTTCAGGAGGCAGCAACTACGAGCAGTACTTC.

This clone was observed once. This chain links TRBV5-1 with TRBJ2-2; 12 nucleotides match TRBD2. J lost 5 bases, V lost 5 bases, and 10 bases had no gene match. The germline V gene has CDR1 SGHRS and CDR2 YFSETQ. The CDR3 loop spans 17 amino acids. CDR3 sequence (DNA): TGCGCCAGCAGTTATGCGACAGGGACTAGCGGGACCGGGGAGCTGTTTTTT. Translating gives CASSYATGTSGTGELFF.

The J gene is TRBJ2-5, the V gene TRBV11-2, with unresolved D. CDR3 length: 13 amino acids. Germline lookup yields CDR1 SGHAT and CDR2 FQNNGV. The V end was cut by 5 bases, the J end by 4 bases, with 11 bases between. The CDR3 spells CASSGGYRETQYF. The CDR3 DNA is TGTGCCAGCAGCGGTGGATACAGAGAGACCCAGTACTTC.

This clone has a handful of counts. This CDR3 reads CASSPTRGGGGEQFF. DNA of the CDR3: TGTGCCAGCAGCCCTACTAGGGGGGGTGGAGGTGAGCAGTTCTTC. The chain uses TRBV2 and TRBJ2-1, with a weak D call TRBD2 (7 bases). The CDR3 covers 15 residues. CDR1 SNHLY and CDR2 FYNNEI come from the germline V gene. Deletions cut 6 bases from V and 9 bases from J, with 21 bases between.

The chain combines TRBV5-1 with TRBJ1-1; D is unresolved. V dropped 0 bases and J dropped 0 bases, with 9 bases sitting between them. The CDR3 sequence is 15 residues long. Germline V CDR1 and CDR2: SGHRS, YFSETQ. This CDR3 reads CASSLGHHMNTEAFF. The CDR3 DNA sequence: TGCGCCAGCAGCTTGGGACACCACATGAACACTGAAGCTTTCTTT.

V gene TRBV5-6 combines with J gene TRBJ2-1, with TRBD2 matching over 11 bases. With V trimmed by 3 bases and J by 5 bases, 7 bases remained unmatched. CDR3 length: 16 amino acids. Germline CDR1 reads SGHDT; CDR2 reads YYEEEE. CDR3 sequence (DNA): TGTGCCAGCAGCTCCCTGCCGGGACTAGCGGACAATGAGCAGTTCTTC. This sequence encodes CASSSLPGLADNEQFF.

The chain has TRBV7-9 and TRBJ1-4; D gene uncertain. Looked up from germline, CDR1 is SEHNR and CDR2 is FQNEAQ (reference sequence). V dropped 5 bases and J dropped 0 bases, with 7 bases sitting between them. The CDR3 covers 14 residues. For the CDR3, the DNA is TGTGCCAGCAGCAGGGATACAACTAATGAAAAACTGTTTTTT. This gives the protein CASSRDTTNEKLFF.